The clone carrying this T cell receptor beta chain was recorded many times. The antigen remains undetermined. The data originate from a study of CD8 T cells in ankylosing spondylitis. Study results and caveats: Reportedly, disease-linked clones are significantly enriched in ankylosing spondylitis patients' matched synovial fluid.

Construction of TCR beta libraries was performed using quantitative 5'-RACE with molecular barcodes. TCRdb used MiXCR to reprocess the 5' RACE reads, holding one entry per CDR3 protein. The sample shows under 250,000 distinct CDR3 sequences, 10% of them seen only once. The ends were cut back, 5 bases at V and 5 bases at J, with 13 bases in the middle. This CDR3 is built from 14 residues. CDR1 MRHNA and CDR2 SNTAGT come from the germline V gene. Sequenced sample: blood, either unsorted or a sorted T cell fraction (not recorded which). The sequence was obtained from a male donor with ankylosing spondylitis or in good health (not recorded which). V usage is TRBV6-4 and J usage is TRBJ1-5; D possibly corresponds to TRBD1 (5 bases). The CDR3 spells CASSLGEGHQPQHF. The CDR3, as DNA: TGTGCCAGCAGTTTGGGGGAGGGACATCAGCCCCAGCATTTT.